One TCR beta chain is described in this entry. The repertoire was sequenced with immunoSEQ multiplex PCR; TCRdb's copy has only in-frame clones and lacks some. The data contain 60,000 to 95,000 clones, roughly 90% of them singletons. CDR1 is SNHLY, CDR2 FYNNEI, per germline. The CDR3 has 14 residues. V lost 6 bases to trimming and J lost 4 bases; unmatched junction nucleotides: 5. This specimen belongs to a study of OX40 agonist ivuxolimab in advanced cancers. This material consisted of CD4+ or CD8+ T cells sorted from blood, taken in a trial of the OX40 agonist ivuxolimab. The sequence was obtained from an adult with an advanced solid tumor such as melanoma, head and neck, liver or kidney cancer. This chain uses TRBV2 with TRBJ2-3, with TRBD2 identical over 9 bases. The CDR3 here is CASSPGLAADTQYF. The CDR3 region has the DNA TGTGCCAGCAGCCCGGGACTAGCAGCAGATACGCAGTATTTT. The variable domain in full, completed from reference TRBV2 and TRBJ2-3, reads EPEVTQTPSHQVTQMGQEVILRCVPISNHLYFYWYRQILGQKVEFLVSFYNNEISEKSEIFDDQFSVERPDGSNFTLKIRSTKLEDSAMYFCASSPGLAADTQYFGPGTRLTVL.